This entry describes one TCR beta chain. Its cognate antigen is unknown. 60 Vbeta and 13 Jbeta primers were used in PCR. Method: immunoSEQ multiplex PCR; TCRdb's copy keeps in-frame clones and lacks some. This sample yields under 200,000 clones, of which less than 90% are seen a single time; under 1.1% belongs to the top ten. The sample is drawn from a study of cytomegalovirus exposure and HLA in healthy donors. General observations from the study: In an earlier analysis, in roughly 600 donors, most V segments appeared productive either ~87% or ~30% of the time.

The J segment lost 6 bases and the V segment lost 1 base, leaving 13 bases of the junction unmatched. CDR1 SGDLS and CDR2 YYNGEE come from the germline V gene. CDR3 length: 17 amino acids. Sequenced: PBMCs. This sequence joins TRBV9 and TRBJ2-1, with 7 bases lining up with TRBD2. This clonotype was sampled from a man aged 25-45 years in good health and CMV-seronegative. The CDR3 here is CASSVKERRERSNEQFF. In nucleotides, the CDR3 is TGTGCCAGCAGCGTAAAAGAGAGGCGGGAGAGGTCCAATGAGCAGTTCTTC.